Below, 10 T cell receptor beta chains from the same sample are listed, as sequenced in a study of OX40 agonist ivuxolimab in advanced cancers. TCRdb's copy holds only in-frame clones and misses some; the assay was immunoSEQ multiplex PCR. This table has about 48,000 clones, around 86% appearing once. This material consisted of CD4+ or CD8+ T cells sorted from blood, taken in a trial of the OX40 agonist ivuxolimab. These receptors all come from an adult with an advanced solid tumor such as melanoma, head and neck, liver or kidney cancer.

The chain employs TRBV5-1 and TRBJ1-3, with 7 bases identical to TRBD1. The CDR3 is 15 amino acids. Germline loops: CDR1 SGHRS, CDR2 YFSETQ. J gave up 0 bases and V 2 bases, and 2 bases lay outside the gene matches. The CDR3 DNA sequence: TGCGCCAGCAGCTTCGGGACAGTCTCTGGAAACACCATATATTTT. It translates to CASSFGTVSGNTIYF.

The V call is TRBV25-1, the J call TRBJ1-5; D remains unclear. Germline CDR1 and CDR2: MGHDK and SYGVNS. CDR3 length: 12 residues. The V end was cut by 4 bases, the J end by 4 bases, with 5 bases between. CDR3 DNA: TGTGCCAGCAGTGGGCCAAATCAGCCCCAGCATTTT. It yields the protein CASSGPNQPQHF.

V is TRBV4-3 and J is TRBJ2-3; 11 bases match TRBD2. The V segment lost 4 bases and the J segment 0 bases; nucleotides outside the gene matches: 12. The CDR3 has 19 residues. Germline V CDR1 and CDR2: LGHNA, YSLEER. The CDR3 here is CASSPDYTLAGGSTDTQYF. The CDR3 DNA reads TGCGCCAGCAGCCCAGATTACACATTAGCGGGAGGGAGCACAGATACGCAGTATTTT.

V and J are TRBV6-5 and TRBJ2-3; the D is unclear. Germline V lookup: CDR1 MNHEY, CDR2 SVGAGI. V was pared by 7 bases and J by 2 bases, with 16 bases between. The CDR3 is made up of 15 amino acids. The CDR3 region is CASKPATSLTDTQYF. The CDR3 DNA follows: TGTGCCAGCAAACCCGCGACTTCACTCACAGATACGCAGTATTTT.

The CDR3 DNA reads as TGTGCCAGCAGTTTCACCTTCACAGATACGCAGTATTTT. As protein: CASSFTFTDTQYF. V and J are TRBV27 and TRBJ2-3; no reliable D call. Germline CDR1 MNHEY, CDR2 SMNVEV (reference sequence). V was trimmed by 3 bases and J by 2 bases, leaving 6 bases between them. The CDR3 covers 13 residues.

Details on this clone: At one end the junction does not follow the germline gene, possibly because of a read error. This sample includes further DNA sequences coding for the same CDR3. DNA of the CDR3: TGTGCCAGCAGCTTGGCCCAGGGGGGTACTGAAGCTTTCTTT. Translation gives CASSLAQGGTEAFF. The rearrangement links TRBV5-1 to TRBJ1-1; 7 positions match TRBD1. This CDR3 has 14 amino acids. Germline V CDR1 and CDR2: SGHRS, YFSETQ.

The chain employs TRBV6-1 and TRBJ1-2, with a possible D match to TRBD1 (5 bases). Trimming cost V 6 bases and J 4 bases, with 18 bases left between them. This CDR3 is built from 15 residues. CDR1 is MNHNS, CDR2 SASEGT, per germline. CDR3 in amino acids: CASSITRDGLYGYTF. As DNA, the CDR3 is TGTGCCAGCAGCATTACTCGGGACGGACTCTATGGCTACACCTTC.

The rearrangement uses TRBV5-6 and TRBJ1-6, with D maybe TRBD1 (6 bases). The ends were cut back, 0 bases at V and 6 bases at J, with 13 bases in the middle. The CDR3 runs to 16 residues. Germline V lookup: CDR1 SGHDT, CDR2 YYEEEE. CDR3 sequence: CASSLGGRTVNSPLHF. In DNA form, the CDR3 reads TGTGCCAGCAGCTTGGGCGGTAGGACAGTTAATTCACCCCTCCACTTT.

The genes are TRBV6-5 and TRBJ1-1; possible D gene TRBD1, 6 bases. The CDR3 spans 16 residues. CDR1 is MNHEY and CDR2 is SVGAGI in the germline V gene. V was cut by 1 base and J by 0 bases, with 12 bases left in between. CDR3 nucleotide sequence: TGTGCCAGCAGTTACTTCGGACAGCCTCTGAACACTGAAGCTTTCTTT. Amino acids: CASSYFGQPLNTEAFF.

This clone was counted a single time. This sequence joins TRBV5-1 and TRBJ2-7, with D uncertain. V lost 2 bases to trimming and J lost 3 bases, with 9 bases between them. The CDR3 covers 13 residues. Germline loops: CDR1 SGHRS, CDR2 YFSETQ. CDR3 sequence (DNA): TGCGCCAGCAGCTTTAAGCCCGACTACGAGCAGTACTTC. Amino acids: CASSFKPDYEQYF.